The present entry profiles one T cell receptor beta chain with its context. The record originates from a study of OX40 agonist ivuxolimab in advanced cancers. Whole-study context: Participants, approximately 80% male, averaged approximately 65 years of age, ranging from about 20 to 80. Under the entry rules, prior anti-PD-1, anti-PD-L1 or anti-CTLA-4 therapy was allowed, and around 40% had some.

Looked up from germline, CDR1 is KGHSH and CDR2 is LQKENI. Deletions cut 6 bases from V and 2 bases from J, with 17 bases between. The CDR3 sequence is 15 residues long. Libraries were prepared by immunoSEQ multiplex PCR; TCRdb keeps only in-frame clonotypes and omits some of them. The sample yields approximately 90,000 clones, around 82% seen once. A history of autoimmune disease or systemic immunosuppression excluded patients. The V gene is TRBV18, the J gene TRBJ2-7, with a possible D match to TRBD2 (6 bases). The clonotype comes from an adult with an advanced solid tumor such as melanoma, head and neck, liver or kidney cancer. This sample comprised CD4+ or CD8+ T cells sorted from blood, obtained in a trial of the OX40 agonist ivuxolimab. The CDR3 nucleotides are TGTGCCAGCTCCCCTTTTAGCGGATCTACCTACGAGCAGTACTTC. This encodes CASSPFSGSTYEQYF.